This TCR beta chain derives from a study of OX40 agonist ivuxolimab in advanced cancers. Assay used: immunoSEQ multiplex PCR; TCRdb lists only in-frame clones, some missing. This table holds some 45,000 clones, approximately 88% found once. This clonotype was sampled from an adult with an advanced solid tumor such as melanoma, head and neck, liver or kidney cancer. Sequencing used CD4+ or CD8+ T cells sorted from blood, obtained in a trial of the OX40 agonist ivuxolimab.

This chain's CDR3 is CASSKLEQFF. CDR3 bases: TGTGCCAGCAGCAAGTTAGAGCAGTTCTTC. V and J are TRBV7-9 and TRBJ2-1; D is unclear. This CDR3 spans 10 amino acids. Germline loops: CDR1 SEHNR, CDR2 FQNEAQ (reference sequence). V dropped 5 bases and J dropped 10 bases, with 6 bases sitting between them.